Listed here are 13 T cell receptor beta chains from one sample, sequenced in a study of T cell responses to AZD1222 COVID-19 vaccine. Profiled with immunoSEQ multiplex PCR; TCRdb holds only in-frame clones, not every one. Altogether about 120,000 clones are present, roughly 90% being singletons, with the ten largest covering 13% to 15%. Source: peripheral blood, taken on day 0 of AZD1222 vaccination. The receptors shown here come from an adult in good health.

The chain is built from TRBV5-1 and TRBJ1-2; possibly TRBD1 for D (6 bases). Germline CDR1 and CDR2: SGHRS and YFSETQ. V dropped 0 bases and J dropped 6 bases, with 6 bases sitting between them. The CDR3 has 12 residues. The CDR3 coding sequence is TGCGCCAGCAGCTTGGCAGGGGATGGCTACACCTTC. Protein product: CASSLAGDGYTF.

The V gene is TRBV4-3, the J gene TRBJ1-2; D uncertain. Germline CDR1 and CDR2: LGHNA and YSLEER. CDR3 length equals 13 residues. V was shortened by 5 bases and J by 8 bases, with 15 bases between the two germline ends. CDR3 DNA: TGCGCCAGCAGCGCAGCAAAGGGATGGGGCTACACCTTC. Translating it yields CASSAAKGWGYTF.

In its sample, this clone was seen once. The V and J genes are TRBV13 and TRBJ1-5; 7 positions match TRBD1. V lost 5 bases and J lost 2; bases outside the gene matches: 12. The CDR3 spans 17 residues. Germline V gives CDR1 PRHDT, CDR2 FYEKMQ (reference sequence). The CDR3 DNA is TGTGCCAGCAGCAGTCGACAGGGAGAGGAAGGCAATCAGCCCCAGCATTTT. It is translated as CASSSRQGEEGNQPQHF.

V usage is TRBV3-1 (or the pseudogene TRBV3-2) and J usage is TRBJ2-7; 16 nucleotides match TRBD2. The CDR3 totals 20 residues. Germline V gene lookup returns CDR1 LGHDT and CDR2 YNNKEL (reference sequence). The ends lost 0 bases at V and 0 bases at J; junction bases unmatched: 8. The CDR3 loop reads CASSQDPGTSGRVSSYEQYF. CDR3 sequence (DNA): TGTGCCAGCAGCCAAGACCCGGGGACTAGCGGGAGGGTAAGCTCCTACGAGCAGTACTTC.

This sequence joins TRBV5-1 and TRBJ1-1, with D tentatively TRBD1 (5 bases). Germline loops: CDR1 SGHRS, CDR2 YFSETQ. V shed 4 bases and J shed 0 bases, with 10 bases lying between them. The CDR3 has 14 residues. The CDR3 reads CASSAGLLNTEAFF. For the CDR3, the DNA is TGCGCCAGCAGCGCGGGACTCTTGAACACTGAAGCTTTCTTT.

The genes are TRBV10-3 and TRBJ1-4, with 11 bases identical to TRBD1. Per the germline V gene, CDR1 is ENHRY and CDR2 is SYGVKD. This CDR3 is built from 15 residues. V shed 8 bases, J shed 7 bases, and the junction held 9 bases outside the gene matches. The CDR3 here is CAIGQGAIEGEKLFF. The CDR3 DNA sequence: TGTGCCATCGGACAGGGGGCGATTGAAGGTGAAAAACTGTTTTTT.

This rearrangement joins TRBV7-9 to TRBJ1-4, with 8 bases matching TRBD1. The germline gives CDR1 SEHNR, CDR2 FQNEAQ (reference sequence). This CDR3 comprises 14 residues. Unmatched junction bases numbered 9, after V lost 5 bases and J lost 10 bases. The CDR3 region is CASSTGGVEVKLFF. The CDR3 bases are TGTGCCAGCAGCACAGGGGGGGTCGAGGTAAAACTGTTTTTT.

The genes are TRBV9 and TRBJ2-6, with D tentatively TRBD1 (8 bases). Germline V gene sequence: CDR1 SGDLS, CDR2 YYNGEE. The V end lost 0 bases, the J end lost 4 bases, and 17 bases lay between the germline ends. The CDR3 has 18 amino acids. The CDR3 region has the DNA TGTGCCAGCAGCGTAGGAGGACAGGGAGGGACGGGGGCCAACGTCCTGACTTTC. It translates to CASSVGGQGGTGANVLTF.

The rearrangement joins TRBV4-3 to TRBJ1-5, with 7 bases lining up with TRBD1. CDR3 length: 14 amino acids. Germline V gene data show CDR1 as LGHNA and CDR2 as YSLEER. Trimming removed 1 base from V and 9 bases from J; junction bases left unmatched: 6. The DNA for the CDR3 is TGCGCCAGCAGCCAAGGACAGGGAGACAGGCCCCAGCATTTT. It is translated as CASSQGQGDRPQHF.

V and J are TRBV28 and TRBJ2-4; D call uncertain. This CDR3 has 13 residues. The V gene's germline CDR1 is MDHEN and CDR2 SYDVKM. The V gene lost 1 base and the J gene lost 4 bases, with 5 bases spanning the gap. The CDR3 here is CASSLLPKNIQYF. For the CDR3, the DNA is TGTGCCAGCAGTTTATTGCCAAAAAACATTCAGTACTTC.

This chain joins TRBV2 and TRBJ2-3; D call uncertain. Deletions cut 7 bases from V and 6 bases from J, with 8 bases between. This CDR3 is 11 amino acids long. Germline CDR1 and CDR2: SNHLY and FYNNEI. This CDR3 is CASTPLDTQYF. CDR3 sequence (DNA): TGTGCCAGCACCCCCCTGGATACGCAGTATTTT. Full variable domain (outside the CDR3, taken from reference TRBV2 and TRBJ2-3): EPEVTQTPSHQVTQMGQEVILRCVPISNHLYFYWYRQILGQKVEFLVSFYNNEISEKSEIFDDQFSVERPDGSNFTLKIRSTKLEDSAMYFCASTPLDTQYFGPGTRLTVL.

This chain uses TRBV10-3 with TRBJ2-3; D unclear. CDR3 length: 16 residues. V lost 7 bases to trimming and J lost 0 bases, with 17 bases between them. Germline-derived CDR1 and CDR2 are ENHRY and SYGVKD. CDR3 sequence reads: CAITPTGFTSTDTQYF. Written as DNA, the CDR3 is TGTGCCATCACCCCCACCGGGTTTACTAGCACAGATACGCAGTATTTT.

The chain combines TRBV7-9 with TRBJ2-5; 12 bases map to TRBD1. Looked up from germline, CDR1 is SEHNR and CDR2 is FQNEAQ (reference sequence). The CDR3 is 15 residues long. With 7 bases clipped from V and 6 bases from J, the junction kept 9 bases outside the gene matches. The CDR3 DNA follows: TGTGCCAGCATCGCCGGGACAGGGGGCGGAAAGACCCAGTACTTC. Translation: CASIAGTGGGKTQYF.